The rows below give T cell receptor beta chains drawn from one sample of a study of shared clonotypes between healthy human individuals. Produced via immunoSEQ multiplex PCR; TCRdb's table is partial and in-frame only. The table has around 500,000 clones, 70% to 85% seen once. Sample: PBMCs. The receptors come from a woman in her forties in good health. Some clones in this sample may be carry-over from other donors' samples. Both conserved end residues are part of each CDR3. Fields, in order: CDR3 DNA, CDR3 protein, clone size, V gene, CDR3 length, J gene, D gene. A D gene is named only where the DNA matches it firmly. Part of the rows lack a size; the others show once, few, many or a class for expanded clones.

TGTGCCATCAGTGAGTCGGCTGGACAGGGTAGCGAGACCCAGTACTTC,CAISESAGQGSETQYF,once,TRBV10-3,16,TRBJ2-5,TRBD1
TGTGCCTGGAGTCCACCGCTAAGGGAGTATGGCTACACCTTC,CAWSPPLREYGYTF,once,TRBV30,14,TRBJ1-2,-
TGTGCCAGCAATCCCTTCCGGGGGGGGCGCGGCGATGAGCAGTTCTTC,CASNPFRGGRGDEQFF,-,TRBV5-8,16,TRBJ2-1,TRBD2
TGCAGCGTTGTCCCACAGTATAATGAAAAACTGTTTTTT,CSVVPQYNEKLFF,many,TRBV29-1,13,TRBJ1-4,-
TGCGCCAGCAGCTTGGGACAGACTGACACCGGGGAGCTGTTTTTT,CASSLGQTDTGELFF,-,TRBV5-1,15,TRBJ2-2,-
TGTGCCAGCAGTTTCGATGGGGGGCGCGCGACCAACTATGGCTACACCTTC,CASSFDGGRATNYGYTF,-,TRBV27,17,TRBJ1-2,-
TGTGCCAGCAGTGCTTATCGGGAGGTCGGAGGGAAGCAGTTCTTC,CASSAYREVGGKQFF,-,TRBV2,15,TRBJ2-1,TRBD2
TGTGCCAGCAGTTACTCGGAGGGGTCTTACGAGCAGTACTTC,CASSYSEGSYEQYF,-,TRBV6-5,14,TRBJ2-7,-
TGTGCAAGTCGCTTAGGACTGCCCTGCACAGATACGCAGTATTTT,CASRLGLPCTDTQYF,-,TRBV12-2,15,TRBJ2-3,-
TGTGCCAGCAGTTACTCGAGCGGGAGCAACTACGAGCAGTACTTC,CASSYSSGSNYEQYF,-,TRBV6-5,15,TRBJ2-7,TRBD2
TGCAGCGTTGAGGGGGAGGGCGCCTACAATGAGCAGTTCTTC,CSVEGEGAYNEQFF,-,TRBV29-1,14,TRBJ2-1,TRBD2
TGCGCCAGCAGCTTGACATCGGCAACTAATGAAAAACTGTTTTTT,CASSLTSATNEKLFF,-,TRBV5-1,15,TRBJ1-4,-
TGTGCCAGCACCCGAGGGCGAGTAGACACCGGGGAGCTGTTTTTT,CASTRGRVDTGELFF,-,TRBV2,15,TRBJ2-2,-
TGTGCCAGCAGCCAATGGCAGGGGACCACTGAAGCTTTCTTT,CASSQWQGTTEAFF,-,TRBV14,14,TRBJ1-1,-
TGTGCCAGCAGCTTAGAAAGCGGGAGTATAGAGCAGTTCTTC,CASSLESGSIEQFF,-,TRBV28,14,TRBJ2-1,TRBD2
TGTGCCAGTAGTCCAGACAGGGATGATAATCAGCCCCAGCATTTT,CASSPDRDDNQPQHF,once,TRBV19,15,TRBJ1-5,TRBD1
TGTGCCAGCAGACCCGGTGGAGGGAGGTCCCACTACGAGCAGTACTTC,CASRPGGGRSHYEQYF,-,TRBV7-2,16,TRBJ2-7,-
TGCGCCAGCAGCCAGGCTGGGGGCAACACCGGGGAGCTGTTTTTT,CASSQAGGNTGELFF,-,TRBV4-3,15,TRBJ2-2,-
TGTGCCGGGGGGCCGAACTCCTACGAGCAGTACTTC,CAGGPNSYEQYF,-,TRBV30,12,TRBJ2-7,-
TGCGCCAGCAGCTTGGATATGCAGGGGAACACCGGGGAGCTGTTTTTT,CASSLDMQGNTGELFF,-,TRBV5-1,16,TRBJ2-2,-
TGCGCCAGCAGCGTAGAGGGACGGCCTATTGAAAAACTGTTTTTT,CASSVEGRPIEKLFF,-,TRBV5-1,15,TRBJ1-4,-
TGTGCCAGCAGTGCCTCGGGGAACACCGGGGAGCTGTTTTTT,CASSASGNTGELFF,-,TRBV2,14,TRBJ2-2,-
TGTGCCAGCTCACCCGATGGGGGCAATCAGCCCCAGCATTTT,CASSPDGGNQPQHF,-,TRBV18,14,TRBJ1-5,-
TGTGCCAGCAGCCCAACCCACGTGAATTCTGAAGCTTTCTTT,CASSPTHVNSEAFF,-,TRBV7-6,14,TRBJ1-1,-
TGTGCTAGCAGCCCTAACCTTTGGGCCGCCGGGACCAATAAGGCCGGGGAGCTGTTTTTT,CASSPNLWAAGTNKAGELFF,-,TRBV7-7,20,TRBJ2-2,-
TGCGCCAGCAGCTTGGGGACGGGATCGCCCGATGAGCAGTTCTTC,CASSLGTGSPDEQFF,once,TRBV5-1,15,TRBJ2-1,-
TGTGCCAGCAGCTTACCGGGACAGGACGTGGACAATGAGCAGTTCTTC,CASSLPGQDVDNEQFF,-,TRBV7-3,16,TRBJ2-1,TRBD1
TGCGCCAGCAGTGAGAACAGGGGGGAAGATGGCTGCACCTTC,CASSENRGEDGCTF,-,TRBV10-2,14,TRBJ1-2,TRBD1
TGTGCCAGCAGTCCTCATAGACAGGGGTCTAACTATGGCTACACCTTC,CASSPHRQGSNYGYTF,-,TRBV27,16,TRBJ1-2,TRBD1
TGTGCCAGCAGCGTAGGATCGGGGACGGGTGAAGGAAACACCATATATTTT,CASSVGSGTGEGNTIYF,-,TRBV9,17,TRBJ1-3,-
TGTGCCAGCAGCAAAGTCCCCACAGAACCCTATGGCTACACCTTC,CASSKVPTEPYGYTF,-,TRBV21-1,15,TRBJ1-2,-
TGTGCCAGCAGTTTAGGCCGGGGTACAGGGGCATATGGCTACACCTTC,CASSLGRGTGAYGYTF,-,TRBV27,16,TRBJ1-2,TRBD1
TGCGCCAGCAGGAAATTAACAGGGGGCGTCGAGACCCAGTACTTC,CASRKLTGGVETQYF,-,TRBV10-2,15,TRBJ2-5,TRBD1
TGTGCCAGCCGGGGACAGGGGGCTGACGAGCAGTACTTC,CASRGQGADEQYF,few,TRBV28,13,TRBJ2-7,TRBD1
TGTGCCAGCACCCAAGAGAGGGAGAAGCAGTACTTC,CASTQEREKQYF,-,TRBV2,12,TRBJ2-7,-
TGTGCCAGTAGTCAGGGACTAGGAGAGACCCAGTACTTC,CASSQGLGETQYF,few,TRBV19,13,TRBJ2-5,TRBD2
TGCGCCAGCAGCCAGGACAACGTGGACACCGGGGAGCTGTTTTTT,CASSQDNVDTGELFF,-,TRBV5-1,15,TRBJ2-2,-
TGTGCCAGCAGCCGGGGAGAGGGCAGGGCGAGTGAAAAACTGTTTTTT,CASSRGEGRASEKLFF,once,TRBV4-2,16,TRBJ1-4,-
TGCGCCAGCAGTTTGGACAGGCTCAGAGAGCAGTACTTC,CASSLDRLREQYF,-,TRBV5-1,13,TRBJ2-7,TRBD1
TGCGCCAGCAGTGAGTGGGCTAGCGGGAGTCGGGTCGATGAGCAGTTCTTC,CASSEWASGSRVDEQFF,-,TRBV10-2,17,TRBJ2-1,TRBD2
TGTGCCAGCAGTTTCGACAGGGGCGGTAACACTGAAGCTTTCTTT,CASSFDRGGNTEAFF,-,TRBV6-5,15,TRBJ1-1,TRBD1
TGTGCCAGCAGTGACGGACTAGCGGGCACCGGGGAGCTGTTTTTT,CASSDGLAGTGELFF,-,TRBV6-4,15,TRBJ2-2,TRBD2
TGTGCCAGCTCACCACTGGCCATATCCTACGAGCAGTACTTC,CASSPLAISYEQYF,-,TRBV18,14,TRBJ2-7,-
TGTGCCAGCAGCCCGGGGAGAGCTGCAGATACGCAGTATTTT,CASSPGRAADTQYF,-,TRBV7-2,14,TRBJ2-3,-
TGTGCCTGGAGGAAAGCTGATAATTCACCCCTCCACTTT,CAWRKADNSPLHF,-,TRBV30,13,TRBJ1-6,-
TGTGCCACCCAGGGCCCCAGGGAGCTGTTTTTT,CATQGPRELFF,-,TRBV10-3,11,TRBJ2-2,-
TGTGCCAGCAGCTTAGATGGGGACGGGACTAGCGGGACCGGGGAGCAGTTCTTC,CASSLDGDGTSGTGEQFF,-,TRBV11-3,18,TRBJ2-1,TRBD2
TGTGCCAGCAGCGGCGGCGGCGGGTCAGGAAACACCATATATTTT,CASSGGGGSGNTIYF,-,TRBV9,15,TRBJ1-3,-
TGTGCCAGCAGCCGGACTAGCGAAGAGACCCAGTACTTC,CASSRTSEETQYF,-,TRBV6-5,13,TRBJ2-5,TRBD2
TGTGCCAGCAGTTTCGCCCCAACTAGCGGGAAGTACAATGAGCAGTTCTTC,CASSFAPTSGKYNEQFF,-,TRBV28,17,TRBJ2-1,TRBD2
TGTGCCATCAGTGAGTCGATTTACGAGCAGTACTTC,CAISESIYEQYF,-,TRBV10-3,12,TRBJ2-7,-